The rows below give T cell receptor beta chains drawn from one sample of a study of blood T cells in healthy people across ages. TCRdb redid the calling of the 5' RACE reads with MiXCR, one entry per CDR3 protein. The table shows 1.4 million or so distinct CDR3 sequences, with less than 45% occurring only once. Sequences were obtained from blood. These receptors all stem from a woman under 30 in good health. Both conserved end residues are part of each CDR3. A D gene is named only where the DNA matches it firmly. Clone size is stated in some rows and not others, as once, few, many or a class when expanded.

cdr3_nt cdr3_aa j_call d_call v_call clone_size
TGTGCCAGCAGTCGGGACAGGGTTTTCGATGAGCAGTTCTTC CASSRDRVFDEQFF TRBJ2-1 TRBD1 TRBV7-9 many
TGTGCCAGCAGTGTTACAGGGCGAGTATCCTACGAGCAGTACTTC CASSVTGRVSYEQYF TRBJ2-7 NA TRBV28 NA
TGTGCCAGCACCTTCGACCCATCCTACAATGAGCAGTTCTTC CASTFDPSYNEQFF TRBJ2-1 NA TRBV9 NA
TGCAGCGTTGAGCTTCTTGGCGGGTACACTGAAACTTTCTTT CSVELLGGYTETFF TRBJ1-1 NA TRBV29-1 once
TGTGCTAGTGGTTTGGTAACAGGCGGTGGCTACACCTTC CASGLVTGGGYTF TRBJ1-2 NA TRBV12-5 NA
TGCAGTGCTAGTCCGACAGGGAATCAGCCCCAGCATTTT CSASPTGNQPQHF TRBJ1-5 TRBD1 TRBV20-1 few
TGTGCCAGCAGCAAGAACGGGGGAGGAAAAAACATTCAGTACTTC CASSKNGGGKNIQYF TRBJ2-4 NA TRBV7-2 few
TGCGCCAGCAGCCAATTTCACATTCCGGTAGCGGGGACCACAGATACGCAGTATTTT CASSQFHIPVAGTTDTQYF TRBJ2-3 TRBD2 TRBV4-3 once
TGTGCCAGCAGTTACTCGTTCAGCACCCTTGAATACGAGCAGTACTTC CASSYSFSTLEYEQYF TRBJ2-7 NA TRBV6-5 NA
TGTGCCAGCAGTGCTCTTATAGGACCCCCCCACTTT CASSALIGPPHF TRBJ1-6 NA TRBV25-1 NA
TGTGCCAGCAGTTGGGCGGGGGCGAAGGCCAAAAACATTCAGTACTTC CASSWAGAKAKNIQYF TRBJ2-4 NA TRBV6-5 NA
TGTGCCTACTCGGACCGACCGGGACAGGGGCCTGAGAGGACTGAAGCTTTCTTT CAYSDRPGQGPERTEAFF TRBJ1-1 TRBD1 TRBV25-1 NA
TGTGCCTGGGGAAGGACACAGACACACTATGGCTACACCTTC CAWGRTQTHYGYTF TRBJ1-2 NA TRBV30 NA
TGCAGTGCTAGCTATAGCGAGGTTGAGCAGTTCTTC CSASYSEVEQFF TRBJ2-1 NA TRBV20-1 NA
TGTGCCAGCAGTTACCCCACAGGGAACACTGAAGCTTTCTTT CASSYPTGNTEAFF TRBJ1-1 NA TRBV6-6 few
TGCAGTGCTAGAGATGGTAGCGGGAGTGAGGGGGCCAATGAGCAGTTCTTC CSARDGSGSEGANEQFF TRBJ2-1 TRBD2 TRBV20-1 few
TGCGCCAGCAGCCACATACTCCTTGAGCAGTTCTTC CASSHILLEQFF TRBJ2-1 NA TRBV4-1 NA
TGTGCCACCAGTGAAAGTGAAGCTTTCTTT CATSESEAFF TRBJ1-1 NA TRBV24-1 NA
TGTGCCAGCAGCAATCGCCAGATCTACGAGCAGTACTTC CASSNRQIYEQYF TRBJ2-7 NA TRBV21-1 NA
TGTGCCAGCAGCCCAGGCTTTTCGTGGAATGAGCAGTTCTTC CASSPGFSWNEQFF TRBJ2-1 NA TRBV11-2 few
TGTGCCAGCAGCCCATCGGACAGGCCGCGAGACGAGCAGTACTTC CASSPSDRPRDEQYF TRBJ2-7 TRBD1 TRBV25-1 many
TGCAGTGCTAAACGCATGGGGGCTAGTTCTAATGAAAAACTGTTTTTT CSAKRMGASSNEKLFF TRBJ1-4 NA TRBV20-1 NA
TGCAGTGCTAGACCAGGGACTAACATCAATGAGCAGTACTTC CSARPGTNINEQYF TRBJ2-5 TRBD2 TRBV20-1 few
TGTGCCAGCAGCTTGGAGGCGGGAGTCTCCTACGAGCAGTACTTC CASSLEAGVSYEQYF TRBJ2-7 TRBD2 TRBV7-8 few
TGTGCCAGCAGCGACCCACAGCAGCCCCAGCATTTT CASSDPQQPQHF TRBJ1-5 NA TRBV6-2/TRBV6-3 once
TGTGCCAGCAGTTACTACTTCTACAATGAGCAGTTCTTC CASSYYFYNEQFF TRBJ2-1 NA TRBV6-2/TRBV6-3 NA
TGTGCCAGCAGTTTATTCGATTATGCCCCCGGACTAGCCCGAAAATGGGAGCTGTTTTTT CASSLFDYAPGLARKWELFF TRBJ2-2 TRBD2 TRBV27 NA
TGCAGTGCTAATAGCGGACAAGAGACCCAGTACTTC CSANSGQETQYF TRBJ2-5 NA TRBV20-1 NA
TGTGCCAGCAGGCAATCAGGGAACACTGAAGCTTTCTTT CASRQSGNTEAFF TRBJ1-1 NA TRBV14 NA
TGTGCCGGCAGCCAAGGGAAAGATACGCAGTATTTT CAGSQGKDTQYF TRBJ2-3 NA TRBV3-1 NA
TGTGCCATCACCGAAAGGCAGGACTCCTACGAGCAGTACTTC CAITERQDSYEQYF TRBJ2-7 NA TRBV10-3 few
TGTGCCAGCAGCTCCCTCCTACCAGGGGGCATCAATCAGCCCCAGCATTTT CASSSLLPGGINQPQHF TRBJ1-5 TRBD1 TRBV7-3 NA
TGTGCCAGCAGGTTGCTAGCGGGAGGGGCCACAGATACGCAGTATTTT CASRLLAGGATDTQYF TRBJ2-3 TRBD2 TRBV7-9 NA
TGTGCCAGCAGCCCTGGACAGGGGCGGATATGGGGCACTGAAGCTTTCTTT CASSPGQGRIWGTEAFF TRBJ1-1 TRBD1 TRBV7-8 NA
TGTGCCAGCTCACCGGGGCAGCTCAATCGGCCCCAGCATTTT CASSPGQLNRPQHF TRBJ1-5 NA TRBV18 NA
TGTGCCAGCAGCGTACATCGGGCAGATACGCAGTATTTT CASSVHRADTQYF TRBJ2-3 NA TRBV7-2 few
TGCAGTGCTAAAAGGTGGGCCCGGGACACTGAAGCTTTCTTT CSAKRWARDTEAFF TRBJ1-1 NA TRBV20-1 few
TGTGCCATCAGTGAGGGGACTAGCGGCTACGAGCAGTACTTC CAISEGTSGYEQYF TRBJ2-7 TRBD2 TRBV10-3 many
TGTGCCAGCAGTTACCGGGCAGGGTGGCAGCCCCAGCATTTT CASSYRAGWQPQHF TRBJ1-5 NA TRBV6-5 once
TGCGCCAGCAGCCAGGTGACGGGCAATGAGCAGTACTTC CASSQVTGNEQYF TRBJ2-7 NA TRBV4-1 NA
TGTGCCAGCAGTTTATGGAGTAGGGAGGAGCAGTTCTTC CASSLWSREEQFF TRBJ2-1 NA TRBV28 few
TGTGCCAGCGCAGTCTCAGGGATCTATGGCTACACCTTC CASAVSGIYGYTF TRBJ1-2 NA TRBV2 NA
TGTGCCAGCACCTCCACACAAGATACGCAGTATTTT CASTSTQDTQYF TRBJ2-3 NA TRBV12-3/TRBV12-4 NA
TGCGCCAGCAGCCGTCAACTAGCGTCGTCCTACGAGCAGTACTTC CASSRQLASSYEQYF TRBJ2-7 TRBD2 TRBV4-3 NA
TGCGCCAGCAGCCACCACCGGGACAGGGCTTATAATTCACCCCTCCACTTT CASSHHRDRAYNSPLHF TRBJ1-6 TRBD1 TRBV4-3 few
TGTGCCAGCAGCCCTGCCTCTACTCGGGTTGCAGATACGCAGTATTTT CASSPASTRVADTQYF TRBJ2-3 NA TRBV7-2 NA
TGTGCCAGCAGCCGAGAGGGGTCGGGACAGGGAAACTACGGCTACACCTTC CASSREGSGQGNYGYTF TRBJ1-2 TRBD1 TRBV12-3/TRBV12-4 few
TGTGCCAGCAGCCAAAGCGGGGGCCTATTCTACGAGCAGTACTTC CASSQSGGLFYEQYF TRBJ2-7 TRBD2 TRBV27 NA
TGCGCCAGCAGCCAAACCGGGACCTCTTATTCACCCCTCCACTTT CASSQTGTSYSPLHF TRBJ1-6 NA TRBV4-1 few
TGTGCCAGCAGCCAAGCATTTGGAGACAGAATTAAATACGAGCAGTACTTC CASSQAFGDRIKYEQYF TRBJ2-7 NA TRBV4-2 NA
TGTGCCACCAGTGACCTCGACGAGTCAGGCTCCTACAATGAGCAGTTCTTC CATSDLDESGSYNEQFF TRBJ2-1 NA TRBV24-1 NA
TGTGCCAGCAGCCAAGATACGGGCAGTTCCAATGTGAACACTGAAGCTTTCTTT CASSQDTGSSNVNTEAFF TRBJ1-1 NA TRBV4-2 NA
TGTGCCAGCAGTTCCGGGACAGGGGCTGAAGCTTTCTTT CASSSGTGAEAFF TRBJ1-1 TRBD1 TRBV12-3/TRBV12-4 few
TGTGCCAGCAGCCCCGCCAGCTATGAGCAGTTCTTC CASSPASYEQFF TRBJ2-1 NA TRBV11-2 NA
TGTGCCAGCAGCGTTGGACTAGCGGGAGAGAACGAGCAGTACTTC CASSVGLAGENEQYF TRBJ2-7 TRBD2 TRBV9 NA
TGCAGTTCGGACAGGGGGCAGGATGGCTACACCTTC CSSDRGQDGYTF TRBJ1-2 TRBD1 TRBV20-1 NA